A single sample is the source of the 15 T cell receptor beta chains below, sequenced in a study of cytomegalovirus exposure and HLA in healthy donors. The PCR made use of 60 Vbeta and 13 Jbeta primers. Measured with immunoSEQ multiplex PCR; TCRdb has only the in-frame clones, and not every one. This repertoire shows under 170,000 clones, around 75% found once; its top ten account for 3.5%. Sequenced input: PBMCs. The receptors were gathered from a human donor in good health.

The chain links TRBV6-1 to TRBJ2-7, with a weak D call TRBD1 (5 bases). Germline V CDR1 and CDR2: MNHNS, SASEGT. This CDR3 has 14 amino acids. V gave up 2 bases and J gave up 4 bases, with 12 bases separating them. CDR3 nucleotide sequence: TGTGCCAGCAGTGAACGTGGGGCTGGTTACGAGCAGTACTTC. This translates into CASSERGAGYEQYF.

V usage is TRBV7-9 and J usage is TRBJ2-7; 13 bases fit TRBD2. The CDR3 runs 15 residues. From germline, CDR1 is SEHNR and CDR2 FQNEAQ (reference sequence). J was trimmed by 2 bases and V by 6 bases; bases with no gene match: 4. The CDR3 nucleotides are TGTGCCAGCAGGTCCGGGACTAGCGGGACCTACGAGCAGTACTTC. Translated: CASRSGTSGTYEQYF.

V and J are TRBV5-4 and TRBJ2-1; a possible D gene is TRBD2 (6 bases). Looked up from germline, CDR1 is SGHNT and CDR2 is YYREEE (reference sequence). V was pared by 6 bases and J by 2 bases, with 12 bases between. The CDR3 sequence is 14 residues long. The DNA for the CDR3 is TGTGCCAGCAAGGTTTGGGAGGCCTACAATGAGCAGTTCTTC. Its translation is CASKVWEAYNEQFF.

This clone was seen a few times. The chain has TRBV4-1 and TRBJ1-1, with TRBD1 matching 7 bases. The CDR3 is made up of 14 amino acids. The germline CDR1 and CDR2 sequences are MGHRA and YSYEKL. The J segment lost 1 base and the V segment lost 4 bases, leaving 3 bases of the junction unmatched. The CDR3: CASSREGANTEAFF. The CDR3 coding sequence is TGCGCCAGCAGCCGCGAGGGGGCGAACACTGAAGCTTTCTTT.

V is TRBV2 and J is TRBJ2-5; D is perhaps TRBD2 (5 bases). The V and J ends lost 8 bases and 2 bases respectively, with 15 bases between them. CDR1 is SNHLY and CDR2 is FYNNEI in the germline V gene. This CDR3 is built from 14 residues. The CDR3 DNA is TGTGCCAGCTCACGGGGTACCTATCAAGAGACCCAGTACTTC. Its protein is CASSRGTYQETQYF.

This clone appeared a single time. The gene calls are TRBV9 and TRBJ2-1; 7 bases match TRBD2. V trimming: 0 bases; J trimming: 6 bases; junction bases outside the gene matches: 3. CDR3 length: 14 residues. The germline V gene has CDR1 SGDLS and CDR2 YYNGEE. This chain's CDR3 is CASSVGGTINEQFF. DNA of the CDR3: TGTGCCAGCAGCGTAGGAGGGACTATCAATGAGCAGTTCTTC. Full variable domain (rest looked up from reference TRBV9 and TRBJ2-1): DSGVTQTPKHLITATGQRVTLRCSPRSGDLSVYWYQQSLDQGLQFLIQYYNGEERAKGNILERFSAQQFPDLHSELNLSSLELGDSALYFCASSVGGTINEQFFGPGTRLTVL.

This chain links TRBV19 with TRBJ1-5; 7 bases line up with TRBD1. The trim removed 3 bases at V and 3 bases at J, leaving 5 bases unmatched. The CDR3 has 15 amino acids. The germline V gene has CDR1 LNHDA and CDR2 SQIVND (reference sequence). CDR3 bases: TGTGCCAGTAGTATCCGGGACAGCTACAATCAGCCCCAGCATTTT. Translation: CASSIRDSYNQPQHF. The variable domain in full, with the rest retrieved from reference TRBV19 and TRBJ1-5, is DGGITQSPKYLFRKEGQNVTLSCEQNLNHDAMYWYRQDPGQGLRLIYYSQIVNDFQKGDIAEGYSVSREKKESFPLTVTSAQKNPTAFYLCASSIRDSYNQPQHFGDGTRLSIL.

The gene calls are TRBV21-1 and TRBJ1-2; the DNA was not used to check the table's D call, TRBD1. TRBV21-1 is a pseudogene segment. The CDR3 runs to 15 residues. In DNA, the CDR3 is TGTGCCAGCAGCAAAAGAGCCGCACAGGGCTGTGGCTACACCTTC. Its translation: CASSKRAAQGCGYTF.

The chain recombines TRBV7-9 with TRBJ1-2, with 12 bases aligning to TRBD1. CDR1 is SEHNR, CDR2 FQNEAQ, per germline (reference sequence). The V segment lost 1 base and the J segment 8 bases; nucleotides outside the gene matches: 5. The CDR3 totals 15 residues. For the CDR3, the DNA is TGTGCCAGCAGCTTAGTGGGACAGGGGGCTACAGGCTACACCTTC. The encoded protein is CASSLVGQGATGYTF.

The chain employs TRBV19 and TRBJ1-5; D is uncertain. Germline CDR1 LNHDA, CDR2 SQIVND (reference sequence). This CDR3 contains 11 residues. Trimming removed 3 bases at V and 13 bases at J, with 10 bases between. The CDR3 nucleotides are TGTGCCAGTAGTATCGAGAGTTCTCAGCATTTT. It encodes CASSIESSQHF. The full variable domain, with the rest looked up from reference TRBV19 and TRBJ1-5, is DGGITQSPKYLFRKEGQNVTLSCEQNLNHDAMYWYRQDPGQGLRLIYYSQIVNDFQKGDIAEGYSVSREKKESFPLTVTSAQKNPTAFYLCASSIESSQHFGDGTRLSIL.

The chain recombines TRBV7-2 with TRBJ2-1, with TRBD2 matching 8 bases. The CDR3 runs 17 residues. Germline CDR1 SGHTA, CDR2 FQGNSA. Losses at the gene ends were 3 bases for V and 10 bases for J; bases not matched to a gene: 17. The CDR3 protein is CASSFWVSGASGGEQFF. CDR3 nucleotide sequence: TGTGCCAGCAGCTTCTGGGTTAGCGGGGCGTCCGGAGGGGAGCAGTTCTTC.

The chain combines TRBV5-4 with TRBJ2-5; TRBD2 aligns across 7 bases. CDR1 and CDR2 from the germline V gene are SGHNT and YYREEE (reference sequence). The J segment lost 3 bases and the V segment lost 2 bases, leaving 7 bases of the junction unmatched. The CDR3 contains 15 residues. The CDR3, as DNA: TGTGCCAGCAGCTTATCCAGCGGGATTAAAGAGACCCAGTACTTC. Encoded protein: CASSLSSGIKETQYF.

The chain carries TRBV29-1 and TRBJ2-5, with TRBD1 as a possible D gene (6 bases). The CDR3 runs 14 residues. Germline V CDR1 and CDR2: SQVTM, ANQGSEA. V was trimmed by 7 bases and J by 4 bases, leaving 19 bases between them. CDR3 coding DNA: TGCAGCGCCGTGCCACAGGGAAGGCGAGAGACCCAGTACTTC. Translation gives CSAVPQGRRETQYF.

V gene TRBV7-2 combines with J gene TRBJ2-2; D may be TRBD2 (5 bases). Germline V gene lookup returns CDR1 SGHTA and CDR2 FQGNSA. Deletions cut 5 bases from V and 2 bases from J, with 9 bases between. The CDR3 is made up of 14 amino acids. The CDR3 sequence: CASSLEGNTGELFF. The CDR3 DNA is TGTGCCAGCAGCCTCGAGGGTAACACCGGGGAGCTGTTTTTT.

CDR3 nucleotide sequence: TGTGCCAGCAGCTACACGGGACAGGGGACAGATACGCAGTATTTT. Encoded protein: CASSYTGQGTDTQYF. This chain connects TRBV7-2 to TRBJ2-3, with 10 bases aligning to TRBD1. Trimming at V came to 4 bases and at J to 3 bases, leaving 4 bases not matched to a gene. Germline V gives CDR1 SGHTA, CDR2 FQGNSA. CDR3 length: 15 amino acids.